This passage covers 29 T cell receptor beta chains from one sample sequenced in a study of T cells in localized non-small cell lung cancer. Clones were read by immunoSEQ multiplex PCR, and TCRdb kept only the in-frame ones, dropping some. The sample includes 1,100 to 1,500 clones, under 30% of them seen just once. This specimen consisted of lung tumor tissue, obtained before any cancer treatment. The receptors come from a man between 40 and 69 years old with stage II lung adenocarcinoma.

This clone was seen only a few times. J is TRBJ1-3 and V is TRBV6-8; D is unclear. V dropped 6 bases and J dropped 8 bases, with 17 bases sitting between them. The CDR3 consists of 14 residues. Germline V lookup: CDR1 MNHGY, CDR2 SAAAGT. DNA of the CDR3: TGTGCCAGCAGGGCCGGGGATTTCTCTGACACCATATATTTT. This sequence encodes CASRAGDFSDTIYF.

This clone was counted between two and nine times. The rearrangement joins TRBV23-1 to TRBJ1-1; a possible D gene is TRBD1 (5 bases). TRBV23-1 is classed as an ORF, of uncertain function. Trimming shortened V by 3 bases and J by 3 bases, and 23 bases separated the two germline ends. The CDR3 totals 18 residues. The CDR3 protein is CASSQRDRDSNDDTEAFF. CDR3 in DNA: TGCGCCAGCAGTCAGCGGGACCGGGACTCGAATGATGACACTGAAGCTTTCTTT.

This clone was observed a few times. The genes are TRBV19 and TRBJ2-1; 10 bases agree with TRBD2. The CDR3 length is 16 residues. V trimming: 5 bases; J trimming: 7 bases; junction bases outside the gene matches: 11. Germline values: CDR1 LNHDA, CDR2 SQIVND (reference sequence). The CDR3 loop reads CASSPLGGSGGNEQFF. CDR3 nucleotides: TGTGCCAGTAGTCCGCTCGGGGGTAGCGGGGGGAATGAGCAGTTCTTC. Full variable domain (outside the CDR3, taken from reference TRBV19 and TRBJ2-1): DGGITQSPKYLFRKEGQNVTLSCEQNLNHDAMYWYRQDPGQGLRLIYYSQIVNDFQKGDIAEGYSVSREKKESFPLTVTSAQKNPTAFYLCASSPLGGSGGNEQFFGPGTRLTVL.

This clone was counted between two and nine times. Relative to the germline gene, one junction end is altered; a read error may explain this. V gene TRBV6-8 combines with J gene TRBJ2-7, with D tentatively TRBD2 (7 bases). Germline CDR1 and CDR2: MNHGY and SAAAGT. CDR3 size: 14 residues. The CDR3 spells CAISGGGASYEQYF. The CDR3 DNA follows: TGTGCCATCAGTGGAGGGGGGGCATCCTACGAGCAGTACTTC.

This clone was observed a few times. V usage is TRBV6-8 and J usage is TRBJ1-1; TRBD1 might be the D (5 bases). CDR1 MNHGY and CDR2 SAAAGT come from the germline V gene. This CDR3 comprises 17 residues. Trimming left V 7 bases short and J 0 bases short, with 21 bases between. The CDR3 loop is CASTERGTKILNTEAFF. CDR3 bases: TGTGCCAGCACCGAACGGGGCACCAAGATACTGAACACTGAAGCTTTCTTT.

This clone was found a few times. V and J are TRBV11-3 and TRBJ1-1; the D gene is possibly TRBD1 (6 bases). Germline V gene data show CDR1 as SGHNT and CDR2 as YENEEA. Trimming removed 5 bases from V and 3 bases from J, with 13 bases in between. There are 14 residues in the CDR3. CDR3 in amino acids: CASSPQTGDTEAFF. For the CDR3, the DNA is TGTGCCAGCAGCCCGCAGACAGGCGACACTGAAGCTTTCTTT.

This clone was observed a handful of times. CDR3 DNA sequence: TGCGCCAGCAGCTTAGTACGGGGGGACACTGAAGCTTTCTTT. This encodes CASSLVRGDTEAFF. The V gene is TRBV5-1, the J gene TRBJ1-1; perhaps TRBD1 as D (5 bases). The germline V gene has CDR1 SGHRS and CDR2 YFSETQ. This CDR3 is 14 amino acids long. V lost 2 bases, J lost 3 bases, and 11 bases lay in between.

The J gene is TRBJ2-7, the V gene TRBV14; tentatively, D is TRBD2 (5 bases). V shed 1 base and J shed 6 bases, with 13 bases lying between them. This CDR3 comprises 14 residues. The V gene's germline CDR1 is SGHDN and CDR2 FVKESK. CDR3 DNA: TGTGCCAGCAGCCAAGCGGGGTTTTTAAGCGAGCAGTACGTC. Translating gives CASSQAGFLSEQYV.

This clone was seen only a few times. V usage is TRBV7-6 and J usage is TRBJ2-2, with 15 bases identical to TRBD2. Germline V gives CDR1 SGHVS, CDR2 FNYEAQ. J gave up 6 bases and V 5 bases, and 7 bases lay outside the gene matches. The CDR3 runs 17 residues. The CDR3 loop reads CASSQTGTSGGPGELFF. Here the CDR3 DNA reads TGTGCCAGCAGCCAAACCGGGACTAGCGGGGGGCCCGGGGAGCTGTTTTTT.

The chain joins TRBV7-5 to TRBJ2-5; TRBD1 is the table's D call and was not checked against the DNA. TRBV7-5 is designated a pseudogene. This CDR3 has 14 residues. The CDR3 nucleotides are TGTGCCAGCAGCCCCGTAGGGGTACGAGAGACCCAGTACTTC. It encodes CASSPVGVRETQYF.

This clone was counted a few times. In DNA form, the CDR3 reads TGCGCCAGCAGCCCCCAAGCGGGGGGCTATTCAGATACGCAGTATTTT. It translates to CASSPQAGGYSDTQYF. The V call is TRBV5-1, the J call TRBJ2-3, with 9 positions matching TRBD2. Germline trimming cut 4 bases from V and 4 bases from J; bases unmatched to any gene: 10. The CDR3 runs 16 residues. Germline CDR1 SGHRS, CDR2 YFSETQ.

This clone turned up a few times. A read error may account for a junction end that differs from germline. V and J are TRBV12-5 and TRBJ2-5; D possibly corresponds to TRBD2 (5 bases). This CDR3 contains 14 residues. Germline CDR1 and CDR2: LGHNT and FRNRAP. CDR3 region: CASGLVGVRETQYF. The CDR3 coding sequence is TGTGCTAGTGGTCTGGTGGGAGTCAGAGAGACCCAGTACTTC.

This clone turned up a few times. The genes are TRBV11-3 and TRBJ1-3, with D tentatively TRBD1 (5 bases). This CDR3 is 16 amino acids long. From germline, CDR1 is SGHNT and CDR2 YENEEA. Trimming pared 2 bases from V and 1 base from J, leaving 12 bases between. The CDR3 spells CASSLRLGPSGNTIYF. The CDR3 coding sequence is TGTGCCAGCAGCTTACGGTTGGGACCGTCTGGAAACACCATATATTTT.

This clone is labeled as medium-sized (0.01 to 0.1%). The chain carries TRBV9 and TRBJ1-1, with D possibly TRBD1 on 5 matching bases. The V gene's germline CDR1 is SGDLS and CDR2 YYNGEE. The CDR3 is 14 amino acids. V was pared by 5 bases and J by 5 bases, with 16 bases between. The CDR3 here is CASSRGSLVTEAFF. CDR3 DNA: TGTGCCAGCAGTCGGGGGTCCCTCGTGACTGAAGCTTTCTTT.

This clone was detected once. The chain combines TRBV19 with TRBJ1-1, with D possibly matching TRBD1 (6 bases). The germline V and J ends were trimmed by 1 base and 11 bases, with 14 bases remaining between them. CDR1 and CDR2 from the germline V gene are LNHDA and SQIVND (reference sequence). The CDR3 is made up of 13 amino acids. The CDR3 DNA is TGTGCCAGTAGTATAGCCCGGGACACGGTGGCTTTCTTT. Its protein is CASSIARDTVAFF.

V usage is TRBV29-1 and J usage is TRBJ2-1; the match to TRBD2 covers 9 bases. The CDR3 runs to 16 residues. Germline loops: CDR1 SQVTM, CDR2 ANQGSEA. Trimming cost V 4 bases and J 7 bases; bases outside gene matches: 14. CDR3 region: CSVGRGGLVELNEQFF. DNA of the CDR3: TGCAGCGTTGGGCGGGGGGGACTAGTCGAGTTGAATGAGCAGTTCTTC.

This clone was counted between two and nine times. The CDR3 sequence: CASSLTGGASDEQFF. Here the CDR3 DNA reads TGTGCCAGCAGCTTAACAGGGGGGGCCAGCGATGAGCAGTTCTTC. The rearrangement uses TRBV11-3 and TRBJ2-1; a weak D match, TRBD1 (8 bases). This CDR3 is built from 15 residues. The V end lost 2 bases, the J end lost 8 bases, and 16 bases lay between the germline ends. Germline V gene data show CDR1 as SGHNT and CDR2 as YENEEA.

V and J are TRBV9 and TRBJ1-3; D may be TRBD1 (6 bases). Germline assignment: CDR1 SGDLS and CDR2 YYNGEE. There are 16 residues in the CDR3. Trimming removed 4 bases from V and 6 bases from J, with 20 bases in between. The CDR3 is CASSPRLWGQENTIYF. As DNA, the CDR3 is TGTGCCAGCAGCCCCCGACTTTGGGGGCAGGAAAACACCATATATTTT.

The V and J genes are TRBV28 and TRBJ2-4, with 9 bases fitting TRBD2. CDR3 size: 15 residues. Trimming took 6 bases from V and 3 from J; bases not matched to a gene: 6. Germline V gene data show CDR1 as MDHEN and CDR2 as SYDVKM. CDR3 sequence (DNA): TGTGCCAGCAGAAAAGGCGGGGGGGTCAAAAACATTCAGTACTTC. Its translation: CASRKGGGVKNIQYF.

The chain joins TRBV27 to TRBJ1-1; TRBD1 matches at 8 bases. Losses at the gene ends were 6 bases for V and 3 bases for J; bases not matched to a gene: 9. This CDR3 is built from 15 residues. Germline CDR1 MNHEY, CDR2 SMNVEV (reference sequence). CDR3 bases: TGTGCCAGCAGGAACGGACAGGGAGGGGACACTGAAGCTTTCTTT. Encoded protein: CASRNGQGGDTEAFF.

This clone was seen a handful of times. DNA of the CDR3: TGTGCCACCAGCGTCCGGACAGACCCATATGGTGGCTACACCTTC. It yields the protein CATSVRTDPYGGYTF. The chain recombines TRBV15 with TRBJ1-2; TRBD1 is a possible D gene (6 bases). Germline-derived CDR1 and CDR2 are LNHNV and YYDKDF (reference sequence). V gave up 5 bases and J gave up 7 bases, with 20 bases separating them. The CDR3 loop spans 15 amino acids.

This clone was seen just once. V and J are TRBV19 and TRBJ2-2, with a tentative D call TRBD1 (6 bases). The germline gives CDR1 LNHDA, CDR2 SQIVND (reference sequence). Trimming took off 6 bases at V and 1 base at J, with 12 bases between the two ends. The CDR3 totals 15 residues. The CDR3 DNA sequence: TGTGCCAGTAGCCCCAAAGGGGGGAACACCGGGGAGCTGTTTTTT. It yields the protein CASSPKGGNTGELFF.

In this sample, this clone is medium-sized. The gene calls are TRBV11-3 and TRBJ2-3; unclear D gene. Trimming took 0 bases from V and 4 from J, leaving 11 bases between them. The CDR3 runs to 15 residues. From germline, CDR1 is SGHNT and CDR2 YENEEA. In DNA form, the CDR3 reads TGTGCCAGCAGCTTAGATGTTCCCACGTCAGATACGCAGTATTTT. It yields the protein CASSLDVPTSDTQYF.

The table lists this clone with a few counts. V gene TRBV30 combines with J gene TRBJ2-5; D might be TRBD1 (5 bases). Germline V CDR1 and CDR2: GTSNPN, SVGIG (reference sequence). The V and J ends lost 2 bases and 2 bases respectively, with 9 bases between them. The CDR3 covers 13 residues. The CDR3 region has the DNA TGTGCCTGGAGTCGACAGACACAAGAGACCCAGTACTTC. Amino acid sequence: CAWSRQTQETQYF. Full variable domain (remainder filled in from reference TRBV30 and TRBJ2-5): SQTIHQWPATLVQPVGSPLSLECTVEGTSNPNLYWYRQAAGRGLQLLFYSVGIGQISSEVPQNLSASRPQDRQFILSSKKLLLSDSGFYLCAWSRQTQETQYFGPGTRLLVL.

This chain connects TRBV19 to TRBJ1-5; perhaps TRBD1 as D (5 bases). The CDR3 contains 17 residues. Deletions cut 6 bases from V and 1 base from J, with 19 bases between. From germline, CDR1 is LNHDA and CDR2 SQIVND (reference sequence). The CDR3 bases are TGTGCCAGTAGCCCGGGACGGACGCTTGGGAGCAATCAGCCCCAGCATTTT. Protein: CASSPGRTLGSNQPQHF.

This clone is large within its sample. The chain carries TRBV18 and TRBJ1-1; 9 bases line up with TRBD1. The CDR3 loop spans 15 amino acids. V lost 3 bases to trimming and J lost 5 bases; unmatched junction nucleotides: 7. Germline assignment: CDR1 KGHSH and CDR2 LQKENI. The CDR3 here is CASSPVQGAGTEAFF. The CDR3 DNA is TGTGCCAGCTCACCGGTACAGGGGGCGGGGACTGAAGCTTTCTTT.

This clone is classed as large. This sequence joins TRBV12-5 and TRBJ1-1, with D possibly being TRBD1 (5 bases). Germline-derived CDR1 and CDR2 are LGHNT and FRNRAP. The CDR3 covers 14 residues. Here the CDR3 reads CASTFWGRNTEAFF. The CDR3 DNA is TGTGCCAGCACCTTCTGGGGACGGAACACTGAAGCTTTCTTT.

This clone was seen a few times. The V and J genes are TRBV10-3 and TRBJ2-1, with D possibly matching TRBD1 (6 bases). V shed 2 bases and J shed 1 base, with 9 bases lying between them. The V gene's germline CDR1 is ENHRY and CDR2 SYGVKD. The CDR3 runs 15 residues. The CDR3 sequence is CAISENRVSYNEQFF. DNA of the CDR3: TGTGCCATCAGTGAGAACAGGGTGTCCTACAATGAGCAGTTCTTC.

The chain employs TRBV6-8 and TRBJ2-3, with 7 bases identical to TRBD1. V gave up 2 bases and J gave up 3 bases; unmatched junction bases: 11. Germline values: CDR1 MNHGY, CDR2 SAAAGT. The CDR3 has 17 residues. The CDR3 here is CASSYGGRGLNTDTQYF. In nucleotides, the CDR3 is TGTGCCAGCAGTTACGGGGGAAGGGGGCTGAATACAGATACGCAGTATTTT.